The next 13 T cell receptor beta chains were all read from a single sample in a study of T cells in Graves' hyperthyroidism and ophthalmopathy. It was RNA transcripts that yielded the amplified TCR beta CDR3 regions. RT-PCR in the first round (using the HTBI primer set) targeted the TCR CDR3. From the multiplex PCR reads, TCRdb called clonotypes with MiXCR, one entry per CDR3 protein. The table has some 420,000 distinct CDR3 sequences, roughly 15% seen once; the top ten hold 5% to 6.5%. Sequencing used blood. The receptor source for this set is a woman between 18 and 30 years old with Graves' hyperthyroidism.

This clonotype was observed many times. V and J are TRBV19 and TRBJ1-1; TRBD1 agrees at 8 bases. The CDR3 is 16 residues long. Germline CDR1 and CDR2: LNHDA and SQIVND (reference sequence). Germline trimming cut 3 bases from V and 1 base from J; bases unmatched to any gene: 7. Written as DNA, the CDR3 is TGTGCCAGTAGTATGGTCAGGGGGCTGAGGAACACTGAAGCTTTCTTT. Its translation: CASSMVRGLRNTEAFF.

The chain is built from TRBV7-2 and TRBJ2-4; D perhaps matches TRBD2 (6 bases). Trimming removed 5 bases at V and 0 bases at J, with 23 bases between. The CDR3 has 19 amino acids. Germline V gene sequence: CDR1 SGHTA, CDR2 FQGNSA. Written as DNA, the CDR3 is TGTGCCAGCAGCCCCCGTCTTCCCCAGCGGGTGATAGCCAAAAACATTCAGTACTTC. Its translation is CASSPRLPQRVIAKNIQYF.

This clonotype was counted ten times or more. This chain uses TRBV3-1 with TRBJ2-1; no reliable D call. Germline loops: CDR1 LGHDT, CDR2 YNNKEL (reference sequence). Trimming left V 1 base short and J 6 bases short, with 7 bases between. The CDR3 extends over 13 amino acids. The chain's CDR3 is CASSQGELNEQFF. The CDR3, as DNA: TGTGCCAGCAGCCAAGGGGAACTCAATGAGCAGTTCTTC.

This clonotype was detected ten times or more. This chain joins TRBV10-1 and TRBJ1-1; D remains unclear. This CDR3 has 13 residues. Trimming stripped 6 bases from V and 1 base from J, with 9 bases between. The germline CDR1 and CDR2 sequences are WNHNN and SYGVQD (reference sequence). CDR3 DNA: TGCGCCAGCAGGGGAGATTGGAACACTGAAGCTTTCTTT. As protein: CASRGDWNTEAFF.

The table lists this clonotype with many counts. The chain recombines TRBV11-2 with TRBJ2-1; TRBD1 might be the D (6 bases). The CDR3 extends over 17 amino acids. Germline V CDR1 and CDR2: SGHAT, FQNNGV. V lost 0 bases, J lost 2 bases, and 14 bases lay in between. CDR3 sequence reads: CASSLDFEQGTYNEQFF. The CDR3 nucleotides are TGTGCCAGCAGCTTAGATTTTGAACAGGGCACCTACAATGAGCAGTTCTTC. The entire variable domain, with the rest obtained from reference TRBV11-2 and TRBJ2-1, is as follows: EAGVAQSPRYKIIEKRQSVAFWCNPISGHATLYWYQQILGQGPKLLIQFQNNGVVDDSQLPKDRFSAERLKGVDSTLKIQPAKLEDSAVYLCASSLDFEQGTYNEQFFGPGTRLTVL.

This clonotype showed up just a few times. The chain joins TRBV5-8 to TRBJ1-2; the match to TRBD1 covers 10 bases. Germline V lookup: CDR1 SGHTS, CDR2 YDEGEE. This CDR3 is built from 15 residues. Losses at the gene ends were 6 bases for V and 4 bases for J; bases not matched to a gene: 9. CDR3 coding DNA: TGTGCCAGCACAAGGACAGGGGGGACTAGCTATGGCTACACCTTC. This translates into CASTRTGGTSYGYTF.

This clonotype was recorded at least ten times. The V gene is TRBV6-1, the J gene TRBJ2-7; 7 bases agree with TRBD1. Unmatched junction bases numbered 8, after V lost 0 bases and J lost 3 bases. This CDR3 is built from 16 residues. Germline-derived CDR1 and CDR2 are MNHNS and SASEGT. The CDR3 bases are TGTGCCAGCAGTGAAGCGGGAGTGCAGGGGGACTACGAGCAGTACTTC. Translating gives CASSEAGVQGDYEQYF.

This clonotype occurred many times. The chain carries TRBV24-1 and TRBJ2-7; D is unresolved. The V end lost 3 bases, the J end lost 2 bases, and 13 bases lay between the germline ends. This CDR3 region has 15 residues. CDR1 is KGHDR and CDR2 is SFDVKD in the germline V gene. The CDR3 loop reads CATSDPRSDTYEQYF. CDR3 sequence (DNA): TGTGCCACCAGTGATCCCCGGTCGGATACCTACGAGCAGTACTTC.

This clonotype was seen a handful of times. CDR3: CASSIGGPGETQYF. CDR3 DNA: TGTGCCAGTAGTATAGGCGGGCCTGGAGAGACCCAGTACTTC. The rearrangement uses TRBV19 and TRBJ2-5, with a weak D call TRBD2 (5 bases). CDR1 and CDR2 from the germline V gene are LNHDA and SQIVND (reference sequence). Trimming left V 1 base short and J 4 bases short, with 10 bases between. CDR3 size: 14 residues.

This clonotype has only a few counts. This chain uses TRBV5-1 with TRBJ2-2; D not resolved. Deletions cut 2 bases from V and 0 bases from J, with 8 bases between. The CDR3 sequence is 15 residues long. Per the germline V gene, CDR1 is SGHRS and CDR2 is YFSETQ. CDR3 coding DNA: TGCGCCAGCAGCTTTGGGTTCGCGAACACCGGGGAGCTGTTTTTT. Residues: CASSFGFANTGELFF.

This clonotype came up many times. This chain connects TRBV20-1 to TRBJ2-7; 10 bases align to TRBD2. Germline lookup yields CDR1 DFQATT and CDR2 SNEGSKA (reference sequence). The V segment lost 1 base and the J segment 4 bases; nucleotides outside the gene matches: 7. This CDR3 has 15 residues. The CDR3: CSARGSGRLIYEQYF. The CDR3 region has the DNA TGCAGTGCTAGAGGTAGCGGGAGGTTAATTTACGAGCAGTACTTC.

This sequence joins TRBV29-1 and TRBJ2-1; 15 bases agree with TRBD2. The germline V gene has CDR1 SQVTM and CDR2 ANQGSEA. CDR3 length: 14 residues. The junction had 4 bases not matched to a gene; V was cut back by 7 bases and J by 6 bases. Written as DNA, the CDR3 is TGCAGCGCCAGGACTAGCGGGAGGGTCAATGAGCAGTTCTTC. This encodes CSARTSGRVNEQFF.

This clonotype was observed a handful of times. The chain has TRBV6-1 and TRBJ1-6; D is uncertain. The CDR3 extends over 15 amino acids. Per germline, CDR1 MNHNS and CDR2 SASEGT. V dropped 7 bases and J dropped 11 bases, with 21 bases sitting between them. The CDR3 protein is CASTLNTPGSAPLHF. The CDR3 nucleotides read TGTGCCAGCACCTTAAATACCCCCGGCAGCGCACCCCTCCACTTT.